This TCR beta chain was documented in a study of T cells after yellow fever vaccination. Study-level information: The authors prepared low-cell-number fractions using SMART-Seq v4 Ultra Low Input.

Germline CDR1 and CDR2: SGHRS and YFSETQ. The CDR3 totals 15 residues. With 2 bases clipped from V and 4 bases from J, the junction kept 8 bases outside the gene matches. A word on this clonotype: The target antigen is unknown.

Broader study findings: There was a small share of clonotypes that showed up in both the CD4 and CD8 compartments. One caveat is that FACS-sorted repertoires could contain abundant clonotypes contaminating from the bulk population.

The authors made TCR cDNA by 5'RACE template switching, adding a universal primer site and UMIs. TCRdb re-derived calls from the 5' RACE reads in MiXCR, one entry per CDR3 protein. The data hold about 430,000 distinct CDR3 sequences, with approximately 19% observed a single time. The rearrangement links TRBV5-1 to TRBJ1-2; 7 bases map to TRBD1. This sequence originates from a man aged 18 to 30 who received the YFV17D yellow fever vaccine. Sequenced material: PBMCs, taken before the yellow fever booster vaccination. The CDR3 reads CASSLQGSRFYGYTF. DNA for the CDR3: TGCGCCAGCAGCTTACAGGGGAGTAGGTTCTATGGCTACACCTTC. The full variable domain, its missing parts supplied by reference TRBV5-1 and TRBJ1-2, is KAGVTQTPRYLIKTRGQQVTLSCSPISGHRSVSWYQQTPGQGLQFLFEYFSETQRNKGNFPGRFSGRQFSNSRSEMNVSTLELGDSALYLCASSLQGSRFYGYTFGSGTRLTVV.